This T cell receptor beta chain appears in the sequencing data of a study of blood T cell repertoires in COVID-19. Background on the study: PBMCs, B-cell-depleted T cells, or T cells were the source of the cDNA or gDNA that made up the material.

From germline, CDR1 is SGHTA and CDR2 FQGTGA. This CDR3 is built from 17 residues. Germline trimming cut 0 bases from V and 4 bases from J; bases unmatched to any gene: 7. Here immunoSEQ multiplex PCR was the method, and the copy in TCRdb shows in-frame clones only, minus some. This sample yields 28,000 or so clones, of which roughly 90% are seen a single time; about 11% belongs to the top ten. This clone was observed once. Material for sequencing was peripheral blood. This clonotype was obtained from a man between 65 and 80 years old with acute or convalescent COVID-19. This chain joins TRBV7-3 and TRBJ2-2, with 8 bases that match TRBD2. The CDR3 spells CASSLTIGTSATGELFF. The CDR3 DNA is TGTGCCAGCAGCTTAACGATCGGGACTAGTGCCACCGGGGAGCTGTTTTTT.